There are a few counts of the clone carrying this T cell receptor beta chain. In germline, CDR1 is MDHEN, CDR2 SYDVKM. V shed 3 bases and J shed 8 bases, with 23 bases lying between them. CDR3 length: 18 amino acids. The data stem from a study of blood T cell repertoires in COVID-19. Study details: The United States, Italy and Spain supplied acute and convalescent COVID-19 samples.

Which cohort a participant joined came from the clinical history participants gave. Methods used by the authors: Amplified reference gene primers provided the basis for estimating nucleated cell counts. The repertoire was sequenced with immunoSEQ multiplex PCR; TCRdb's copy has only in-frame clones and lacks some. The V and J calls and clone size are taken from that table; D and trimming were inferred from the DNA. The table records 260,000 or so clones, around 84% of them present only once. The receptor was isolated from a man between 18 and 35 years old who had recovered from COVID-19. This chain links TRBV28 with TRBJ1-6; D is unresolved. Sequenced: PBMCs or T cells enriched from blood (not recorded which). As DNA, the CDR3 is TGTGCCAGCAGTTTTTCTCGCGGGCCCCCCAGACTTGATTCACCCCTCCACTTT. It yields the protein CASSFSRGPPRLDSPLHF.